This TCR beta chain was sequenced in a study of cytomegalovirus exposure and HLA in healthy donors. Overall study: Earlier findings included roughly 100 million unique TCR beta sequences obtained from 170 million or so T cells. The early release's HLA-typed donors yielded some 85 million unique TCRs.

Trimming removed 6 bases from V and 2 bases from J, with 11 bases in between. Germline-derived CDR1 and CDR2 are SNHLY and FYNNEI. This CDR3 region has 15 residues. With 60 Vbeta and 13 Jbeta primers, the PCR was carried out. Generated by immunoSEQ multiplex PCR, the TCRdb table keeps only in-frame clones and is missing some. The sample yields 95,000 to 110,000 clones, around four fifths seen once. General observations from the study: The study labeled 150 to 200 TCR beta chains cytomegalovirus-associated. TCR beta chains associated with HLA were, in a later analysis, more clonally expanded than equally common others.

This clone occurred once. The antigen is undetermined. Sequencing was done on a sample of PBMCs. V usage is TRBV2 and J usage is TRBJ2-6; D is perhaps TRBD1 (6 bases). The TCR sequence derives from a young man in good health and CMV-seronegative. In DNA form, the CDR3 reads TGTGCCAGCAGACAAACAGGGACTGGGGCCAACGTCCTGACTTTC. Its translation is CASRQTGTGANVLTF.